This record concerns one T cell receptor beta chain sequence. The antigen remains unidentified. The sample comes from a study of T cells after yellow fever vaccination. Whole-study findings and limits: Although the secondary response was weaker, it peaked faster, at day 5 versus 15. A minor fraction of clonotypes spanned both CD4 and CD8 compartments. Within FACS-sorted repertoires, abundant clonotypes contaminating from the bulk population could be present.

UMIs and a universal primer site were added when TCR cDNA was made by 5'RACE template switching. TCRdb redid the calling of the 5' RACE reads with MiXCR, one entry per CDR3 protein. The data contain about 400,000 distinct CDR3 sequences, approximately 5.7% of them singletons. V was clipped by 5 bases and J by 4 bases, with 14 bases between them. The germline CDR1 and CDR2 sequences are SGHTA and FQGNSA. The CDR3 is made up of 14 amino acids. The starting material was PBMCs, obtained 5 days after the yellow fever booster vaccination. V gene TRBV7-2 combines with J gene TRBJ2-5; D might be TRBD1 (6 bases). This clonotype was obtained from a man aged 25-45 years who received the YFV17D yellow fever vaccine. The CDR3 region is CASSPTWGRETQYF. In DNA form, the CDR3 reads TGTGCCAGCAGCCCAACCTGGGGGCGAGAGACCCAGTACTTC.